This T cell receptor beta chain is drawn from a study of regulatory T cells in long-lasting Graves disease. Time point given: persistent/refractory GD, antithyroid drugs over 5 years with positive TRAb. Researchers made the TCR library from RNA that was extracted from PBMCs. For TCR beta, libraries came from iRepertoire HTBI primers and Arm-PCR of CDR3 regions. MiXCR, applied by TCRdb to the multiplex PCR reads, yields one record per CDR3 protein. The profile shows roughly 450,000 distinct CDR3 sequences, roughly a quarter of them singletons. Overall study findings and caveats: TRBV28, TRBJ1-2 and TRBJ2-5 were segments that persistent disease favored.

This clonotype showed up many times. The antigen is undetermined. The CDR3 spans 13 residues. The V segment lost 3 bases and the J segment 8 bases; nucleotides outside the gene matches: 2. Material: peripheral blood mononuclear cells (PBMCs), obtained when the disease was refractory, from a patient treated with antithyroid drugs. This sequence originates from a female donor with Graves disease. V and J are TRBV12-3 or TRBV12-4 and TRBJ1-4; TRBD1 matches at 8 bases. CDR3 residues: CASSFRQGEKLFF. CDR3 in DNA: TGTGCCAGCAGTTTCCGACAGGGGGAAAAACTGTTTTTT.